The 24 T cell receptor beta chains given below trace back to one sample, sequenced in a study of shared clonotypes between healthy human individuals. TCRdb's table, derived via immunoSEQ multiplex PCR, lists solely in-frame clones and lacks some. Altogether 1.5 million to 2.5 million clones are present, less than 95% being singletons, with the ten largest covering 0.9% to 1.5%. As defined, naive CD8 cells were CD45RO-negative and positively selected for CCR7, with terminally differentiated effector memory CD45RA+ cells excluded. The sample consisted of naive CD8+ T cells sorted from blood. The receptors were sampled from a man between 18 and 35 years old in good health.

This chain connects TRBV11-2 to TRBJ2-3; 10 bases are a match to TRBD1. Per germline, CDR1 SGHAT and CDR2 FQNNGV. V gave up 3 bases and J gave up 2 bases; unmatched junction bases: 2. This CDR3 has 15 amino acids. Here the CDR3 reads CASSFGTGATDTQYF. CDR3 DNA: TGTGCCAGCAGCTTCGGGACAGGGGCCACAGATACGCAGTATTTT.

This chain joins TRBV7-9 and TRBJ2-5, with a tentative D call TRBD2 (6 bases). CDR3 length: 15 residues. V was cut by 1 base and J by 4 bases, with 13 bases left in between. Germline V gene sequence: CDR1 SEHNR, CDR2 FQNEAQ (reference sequence). The CDR3 sequence: CASSLESLASETQYF. The CDR3 DNA reads as TGTGCCAGCAGCTTAGAATCTCTAGCGTCAGAGACCCAGTACTTC.

This clone was detected only a few times. The rearrangement links TRBV10-1 to TRBJ1-2; tentative D call: TRBD1 (6 bases). Trimming left V 5 bases short and J 5 bases short, with 12 bases between. This CDR3 is built from 13 residues. Per germline, CDR1 WNHNN and CDR2 SYGVQD (reference sequence). The CDR3 bases are TGCGCCAGCAGTCCCGGGACACCTTATGGCTACACCTTC. Protein: CASSPGTPYGYTF.

The gene calls are TRBV11-1 and TRBJ1-1; D unresolved. The CDR3 is 13 amino acids. CDR1 SGHAT and CDR2 FQDESV come from the germline V gene (reference sequence). The V and J ends lost 5 bases and 4 bases respectively, with 11 bases between them. The chain's CDR3 is CASSPGWATEAFF. CDR3 nucleotides: TGTGCCAGCAGCCCTGGGTGGGCCACTGAAGCTTTCTTT.

This clone was found once. The chain carries TRBV10-2 and TRBJ2-7, with D perhaps TRBD1 or TRBD2 (5 bases each). The CDR3 is 15 amino acids. CDR1 and CDR2 from the germline V gene are WSHSY and SAAADI. V lost 6 bases, J lost 7 bases, and 22 bases lay in between. CDR3 region: CASSADGDLLGEQYF. The CDR3 nucleotides read TGCGCCAGCAGCGCCGATGGGGACCTTTTGGGAGAGCAGTACTTC.

V and J are TRBV5-6 and TRBJ2-7, with 10 bases aligning to TRBD2. V lost 4 bases, J lost 5 bases, and 9 bases stayed unmatched. The CDR3 has 15 amino acids. The V gene's germline CDR1 is SGHDT and CDR2 YYEEEE. In DNA, the CDR3 is TGTGCCAGCAGCGACAAGCGGGGGGGCCTGGACGAGCAGTACTTC. Encoded protein: CASSDKRGGLDEQYF.

The chain employs TRBV15 and TRBJ2-7; the D gene is possibly TRBD1 (6 bases). Per germline, CDR1 LNHNV and CDR2 YYDKDF (reference sequence). CDR3 length: 14 residues. V gave up 5 bases and J gave up 3 bases, with 14 bases separating them. The CDR3 spells CATSAGPDSYEQYF. CDR3 coding DNA: TGTGCCACCAGCGCCGGCCCGGACAGCTACGAGCAGTACTTC.

The rearrangement joins TRBV7-9 to TRBJ1-6; the match to TRBD1 covers 7 bases. CDR3 length: 18 amino acids. J was trimmed by 3 bases and V by 4 bases; bases with no gene match: 12. Germline assignment: CDR1 SEHNR and CDR2 FQNEAQ (reference sequence). The CDR3 sequence: CASSSPRPGQVYNSPLHF. The CDR3 region has the DNA TGTGCCAGCAGCTCTCCACGGCCTGGACAGGTCTATAATTCACCCCTCCACTTT. Using reference TRBV7-9 and TRBJ1-6 for the parts outside the CDR3, the full variable domain is DTGVSQNPRHKITKRGQNVTFRCDPISEHNRLYWYRQTLGQGPEFLTYFQNEAQLEKSRLLSDRFSAERPKGSFSTLEIQRTEQGDSAMYLCASSSPRPGQVYNSPLHFGNGTRLTVT.

V gene TRBV7-9 combines with J gene TRBJ2-7; D ambiguous. The V end lost 7 bases, the J end lost 2 bases, and 12 bases lay between the germline ends. The germline V gene encodes CDR1 SEHNR and CDR2 FQNEAQ (reference sequence). This CDR3 is built from 13 residues. The CDR3 DNA reads as TGTGCCAGCACATCCCCCACAACCTACGAGCAGTACTTC. This sequence encodes CASTSPTTYEQYF.

The gene calls are TRBV28 and TRBJ2-7; tentatively, D is TRBD1 (6 bases). Germline values: CDR1 MDHEN, CDR2 SYDVKM. This CDR3 contains 15 residues. Trimming took 2 bases from V and 4 from J, leaving 15 bases between them. The CDR3 DNA reads as TGTGCCAGCAGTTTAGATGCACTACAGGGTTACGAGCAGTACTTC. This gives the protein CASSLDALQGYEQYF.

V is TRBV19 and J is TRBJ2-7; 12 nucleotides line up with TRBD1. V lost 5 bases, J lost 4 bases, and 6 bases stayed unmatched. CDR3 length: 15 amino acids. Germline V lookup: CDR1 LNHDA, CDR2 SQIVND (reference sequence). CDR3 coding DNA: TGTGCCAGTAGTTATGGGACAGGGGGCATGTACGAGCAGTACTTC. Amino acid sequence: CASSYGTGGMYEQYF.

The genes are TRBV4-1 and TRBJ1-1, with 7 bases lining up with TRBD1. This CDR3 is built from 15 residues. Germline assignment: CDR1 MGHRA and CDR2 YSYEKL. The J segment lost 4 bases and the V segment lost 3 bases, leaving 8 bases of the junction unmatched. This CDR3 reads CASSQLTGDTTEAFF. Written as DNA, the CDR3 is TGCGCCAGCAGCCAGCTCACAGGGGACACCACTGAAGCTTTCTTT.

The rearrangement links TRBV2 to TRBJ2-7, with TRBD1 matching over 9 bases. The CDR3 has 16 residues. V gave up 6 bases and J gave up 2 bases; unmatched junction bases: 11. Germline assignment: CDR1 SNHLY and CDR2 FYNNEI. The CDR3: CASSYLMGQGPYEQYF. CDR3 DNA sequence: TGTGCCAGCAGCTATCTAATGGGACAGGGCCCCTACGAGCAGTACTTC.

The J gene is TRBJ2-3, the V gene TRBV9; 7 bases are shared with TRBD1. The trim removed 3 bases at V and 4 bases at J, leaving 20 bases unmatched. CDR1 and CDR2 (germline): SGDLS, YYNGEE. The CDR3 contains 19 residues. The CDR3 nucleotides read TGTGCCAGCAGCGGCGCGATCGAGAGGACAGGCGGCCGGCCAGATACGCAGTATTTT. Protein sequence: CASSGAIERTGGRPDTQYF. The variable domain in full, completed from reference TRBV9 and TRBJ2-3, reads DSGVTQTPKHLITATGQRVTLRCSPRSGDLSVYWYQQSLDQGLQFLIQYYNGEERAKGNILERFSAQQFPDLHSELNLSSLELGDSALYFCASSGAIERTGGRPDTQYFGPGTRLTVL.

The V gene is TRBV5-4, the J gene TRBJ1-3; a weak D match, TRBD1 (6 bases). V was pared by 2 bases and J by 2 bases, with 8 bases between. The CDR3 runs to 14 residues. Germline V gene lookup returns CDR1 SGHNT and CDR2 YYREEE (reference sequence). The CDR3 DNA follows: TGTGCCAGCAGCTTCACAGGGACTGGAAACACCATATATTTT. Its protein is CASSFTGTGNTIYF.

The J gene is TRBJ2-7, the V gene TRBV28; 7 positions agree with TRBD1. CDR1 is MDHEN, CDR2 SYDVKM, per germline. V trimming: 7 bases; J trimming: 3 bases; junction bases outside the gene matches: 9. This CDR3 spans 14 amino acids. The CDR3 here is CASTLTTGIYEQYF. CDR3 sequence (DNA): TGTGCCAGCACCCTCACGACAGGGATCTACGAGCAGTACTTC.

This chain joins TRBV4-1 and TRBJ2-7; 7 bases fit TRBD1. Germline V gene data show CDR1 as MGHRA and CDR2 as YSYEKL. The CDR3 is 15 residues long. V trimming: 2 bases; J trimming: 3 bases; junction bases outside the gene matches: 7. CDR3 DNA sequence: TGCGCCAGCAGCCAAACCGGGACAGACTACTACGAGCAGTACTTC. Its translation is CASSQTGTDYYEQYF.

The chain carries TRBV10-3 and TRBJ2-3, with D maybe TRBD1 (5 bases). The V end lost 9 bases, the J end lost 7 bases, and 17 bases lay between the germline ends. The germline V gene encodes CDR1 ENHRY and CDR2 SYGVKD. The CDR3 totals 13 residues. The CDR3 DNA is TGTGCCATGACGGACACCTCCGAGAATACGCAGTATTTT. Encoded protein: CAMTDTSENTQYF.

This clone was seen a single time. The rearrangement uses TRBV9 and TRBJ1-6, with D possibly being TRBD1 (6 bases). V lost 3 bases, J lost 5 bases, and 15 bases lay in between. The CDR3 length is 16 residues. Germline CDR1 is SGDLS and CDR2 is YYNGEE. In DNA, the CDR3 is TGTGCCAGCAGCGACCCGGGGGCAGGGGATAATTCACCCCTCCACTTT. The encoded protein is CASSDPGAGDNSPLHF.

V gene TRBV28 combines with J gene TRBJ1-5; 8 bases fit TRBD1. Germline-derived CDR1 and CDR2 are MDHEN and SYDVKM. The CDR3 has 17 amino acids. Trimming cost V 4 bases and J 2 bases; bases outside gene matches: 10. The CDR3: CASSSPDRGGGNQPQHF. The CDR3 nucleotides are TGTGCCAGCAGTTCACCAGACAGGGGAGGTGGCAATCAGCCCCAGCATTTT.

This sequence joins TRBV7-2 and TRBJ2-7; 12 bases line up with TRBD2. This CDR3 has 14 amino acids. Germline V lookup: CDR1 SGHTA, CDR2 FQGNSA. V was clipped by 5 bases and J by 5 bases; unmatched bases: 4. CDR3 sequence reads: CASSVLAGGDEQYF. The CDR3 DNA reads as TGTGCCAGCAGCGTGCTAGCGGGAGGGGACGAGCAGTACTTC.

The chain joins TRBV6-1 to TRBJ1-1, with 8 positions matching TRBD1. CDR1 and CDR2 (germline): MNHNS, SASEGT. The CDR3 loop spans 13 amino acids. The V gene end was trimmed by 7 bases and the J gene end by 5 bases; junction bases not matched to a gene: 6. The CDR3 nucleotides are TGTGCCAGCATTCTGACAGGGGTGACTGAAGCTTTCTTT. Translation gives CASILTGVTEAFF.

V gene TRBV7-9 combines with J gene TRBJ2-1; tentatively, D is TRBD1 (5 bases). V was shortened by 4 bases and J by 5 bases, with 15 bases between the two germline ends. The CDR3 length is 15 residues. The germline CDR1 and CDR2 sequences are SEHNR and FQNEAQ (reference sequence). This CDR3 reads CASSSSGDSHNEQFF. The CDR3 region has the DNA TGTGCCAGCAGCTCCTCCGGAGACAGCCACAATGAGCAGTTCTTC.

This clone was recorded only once. The V call is TRBV10-1, the J call TRBJ2-7; D might be TRBD1 (6 bases). Germline V gene lookup returns CDR1 WNHNN and CDR2 SYGVQD (reference sequence). This CDR3 region has 14 residues. The V end was cut by 7 bases, the J end by 4 bases, with 17 bases between. The CDR3 DNA is TGCGCCAGCAAAGCCTTCAGGGGCATATACGAGCAGTACTTC. It is translated as CASKAFRGIYEQYF.